What follows describes a single TCR beta chain. What it binds is not known. Germline V gene sequence: CDR1 MDHEN, CDR2 SYDVKM. V was trimmed by 2 bases and J by 8 bases, leaving 12 bases between them. The CDR3 has 14 residues. These data come from a study of cytomegalovirus exposure and HLA in healthy donors. Study overall: Earlier, fewer than 140 million unique TCR beta sequences were recovered from about 200 million T cells by an analysis.

Though nominally healthy at sampling, donors likely had unrecorded immune exposures. Study-level results: The HLA-A and HLA-B alleles of most subjects were reportedly predicted accurately from TCR beta sequences. TCR beta chains numbering about 160 were designated cytomegalovirus-associated.

The PCR employed 60 Vbeta primers together with 13 Jbeta primers. Clones were read by immunoSEQ multiplex PCR, and TCRdb kept only the in-frame ones, dropping some. The sample has about 110,000 clones; 15% to 19% are singletons. The chain recombines TRBV28 with TRBJ1-4; tentative D call: TRBD1 (6 bases). The TCR was taken from a woman aged 18-30 years in good health and CMV-seronegative. Sequencing used PBMCs. CDR3 sequence (DNA): TGTGCCAGCAGTTTACGTCAGGGGTACGAAAAACTGTTTTTT. It translates to CASSLRQGYEKLFF. Drawing the rest from reference TRBV28 and TRBJ1-4, the complete variable domain is DVKVTQSSRYLVKRTGEKVFLECVQDMDHENMFWYRQDPGLGLRLIYFSYDVKMKEKGDIPEGYSVSREKKERFSLILESASTNQTSMYLCASSLRQGYEKLFFGSGTQLSVL.